This T cell receptor beta chain comes out of a study of T cells after yellow fever vaccination (dated by TCRdb to the late 2010s). General notes on the study: The SMART-Seq v4 Ultra Low Input RNA kit was used to prepare libraries from fractions with low cell numbers. To follow T-cell clones before and after both primary and booster YFV17D yellow fever vaccination, bulk TCR alpha and beta repertoires underwent longitudinal sequencing. Two healthy male donors made up the cohort, one aged 18 to 29 years and the other aged 30 to 40 years. Blood was drawn at multiple timepoints before and after primary and secondary immunization, with bulk PBMC replicates and cell subsets isolated.

The label giving this sample's treatment or condition can be read as: live attenuated yellow fever vaccine strain. Two biological replicates of bulk PBMCs were collected at each blood-draw timepoint. PBMCs were isolated from peripheral blood using a standard Ficoll-Paque protocol. TriZol was used to extract RNA from bulk PBMCs, from CD4 and CD8 fractions, and from dextramer-positive and dextramer-negative fractions. TCR cDNA was made using 5'RACE template switching, a step that added a universal primer site and unique molecular identifiers. Priming of cDNA synthesis was performed from both the TCR alpha and TCR beta constant segments. Libraries were amplified in two PCR steps, with sample barcodes and sequencing adapters added in the second step. Sequencing of libraries was done on Illumina HiSeq 2500 (2x100 bp) or NovaSeq (2x150 bp). Per the authors' processing: MIGEC was used to demultiplex reads and collapse the reads into UMI consensus sequences, and MiXCR was used for V(D)J alignment. Using edgeR on replicate PBMC samples, clonotypes were called vaccine-responding if FDR was below 0.01 and the log2 fold change was above 5 up to day 15. Each bulk clonotype was labeled CD4 or CD8 based on which sequenced repertoire, CD4 or CD8, contained the clonotype at higher abundance. In-frame beta chains were kept once TCRdb had trimmed the public reads at Q25 with fastp and called clones with MiXCR. For every CDR3 protein sequence, its rows merge into one entry that carries the most common genes and DNA. None of the V and J calls come from the authors' own analysis; TCRdb made them. For this sample there are a few hundred thousand distinct CDR3 sequences; about 15% appear just once. The leading ten clones occupy 15% to 20% of the sample.

What the work shows at the level of the full study, not this receptor alone: After the booster, most clones that had expanded after primary vaccination were detected again (around 97% of CD4 and around nine tenths of CD8), suggesting broad maintenance of memory. Only a couple of donors were included in the study, so the extent to which the findings can be generalized is limited. Computational filtering was needed because FACS-sorted repertoires could contain abundant contaminating clonotypes from the bulk population. Compared with the primary T-cell response, the secondary T-cell response was faster but weaker, reaching its peak on day 5 rather than on day 15. A small fraction of clonotypes appeared in both the CD4 and CD8 compartments, likely as a result of convergent recombination.

Details on this clonotype: Its antigen is currently not known. No much larger clone is present one base from it, and per-base qualities are unavailable.

The clonotype originates from a man aged 18 to 30 who received the YFV17D yellow fever vaccine. The sequences come from PBMCs, collected 4 to 5 days after the first yellow fever vaccination.

CDR3 reads: CASSLSGGYRETQYF. The DNA reads TGTGCCAGCAGTTTGTCGGGGGGCTATCGAGAGACCCAGTACTTC. The V gene is TRBV6-5 and the J gene is TRBJ2-5; TRBD2 is a possible D gene, resting on 7 matching bases. The CDR3, from cysteine to phenylalanine, totals 15 residues. The DNA shown is the 45-base CDR3, in frame from base 1. The CDR1 and CDR2 encoded by the germline V gene are MNHEY and SVGAGI. V sheds 4 bases and J sheds 4 bases, leaving 16 bases between their ends.